These T cell receptor beta chains were read from a single sample in a study of T-cell memory formation after mild COVID-19. One entry per CDR3 protein, called by TCRdb with MiXCR from the 5' RACE reads. Among approximately 260,000 distinct CDR3 sequences listed, roughly 18% were seen once. Sequences were obtained from PBMCs or a T cell subset sorted from them (not recorded which). These receptors were obtained from a man aged 18 to 30 who had mild COVID-19 (a few samples of this study predate the infection). Cell type and time point are not known. Each CDR3 is given with its conserved first and last residue. The D gene is left open where the match is weak. Expanded clones get a size class; other rows say once, few or many, or leave the size out.

j_gene	abundance	d_gene	v_gene	CDR3aa	CDR3nt
TRBJ1-2	-	-	TRBV3-1	CASSQISYGYTF	TGTGCCAGCAGCCAGATATCCTACGGCTACACCTTC
TRBJ2-1	few	TRBD2	TRBV12-3/TRBV12-4	CASGEGTEQFF	TGTGCCAGCGGGGAGGGGACTGAGCAGTTCTTC
TRBJ1-1	few	-	TRBV7-8	CASTSGAPGTEAFF	TGTGCCAGCACCTCAGGGGCTCCAGGTACTGAAGCTTTCTTT
TRBJ2-5	-	-	TRBV18	CASSPGSGYQETQYF	TGTGCCAGCTCACCAGGGAGCGGGTACCAGGAGACCCAGTACTTC
TRBJ2-2	-	-	TRBV14	CASSQDYGLNTGELFF	TGTGCCAGCAGCCAAGATTACGGGCTGAACACCGGGGAGCTGTTTTTT
TRBJ1-2	few	-	TRBV7-2	CATTGTNYGYTF	TGTGCCACCACGGGGACAAATTATGGCTACACCTTC
TRBJ2-5	-	-	TRBV7-9	CASSPIEKETQYF	TGTGCCAGCAGCCCGATCGAGAAAGAGACCCAGTACTTC
TRBJ2-7	many	TRBD1	TRBV5-1	CASSRTGFIYEQYF	TGCGCCAGCAGCCGGACAGGGTTTATCTACGAGCAGTACTTC
TRBJ1-5	few	-	TRBV6-2/TRBV6-3	CASSLMMNQPQHF	TGTGCCAGCAGCCTCATGATGAATCAGCCCCAGCATTTT
TRBJ1-4	few	TRBD1	TRBV15	CATSRWDRDNEKLFF	TGTGCCACCAGCCGATGGGACAGGGATAATGAAAAACTGTTTTTT
TRBJ2-5	few	-	TRBV10-1	CASSEGSLAGMWGETQYF	TGCGCCAGCAGTGAGGGCAGTCTGGCAGGGATGTGGGGAGAGACCCAGTACTTC
TRBJ1-2	-	-	TRBV24-1	CATSPNRINGYTF	TGTGCCACCAGTCCAAATCGCATAAACGGCTACACCTTC
TRBJ2-2	many	TRBD1	TRBV6-2/TRBV6-3	CASSFKVGTATGELFF	TGTGCCAGCAGTTTCAAAGTCGGGACAGCCACCGGGGAGCTGTTTTTT
TRBJ1-2	-	-	TRBV6-5	CASSYSRFNYGYTF	TGTGCCAGCAGTTACTCGCGGTTTAACTATGGCTACACCTTC
TRBJ2-5	few	-	TRBV6-5	CASSYQQGRETQYF	TGTGCCAGCAGTTACCAACAGGGGAGGGAGACCCAGTACTTC
TRBJ1-2	-	TRBD1	TRBV5-1	CASSLEGEGADGYTF	TGCGCCAGCAGCCTGGAGGGCGAGGGGGCGGATGGCTACACCTTC
TRBJ1-6	-	-	TRBV3-1	CASSHGGVQGPVTLHF	TGTGCCAGCAGCCACGGAGGGGTGCAGGGACCAGTGACCCTCCACTTT